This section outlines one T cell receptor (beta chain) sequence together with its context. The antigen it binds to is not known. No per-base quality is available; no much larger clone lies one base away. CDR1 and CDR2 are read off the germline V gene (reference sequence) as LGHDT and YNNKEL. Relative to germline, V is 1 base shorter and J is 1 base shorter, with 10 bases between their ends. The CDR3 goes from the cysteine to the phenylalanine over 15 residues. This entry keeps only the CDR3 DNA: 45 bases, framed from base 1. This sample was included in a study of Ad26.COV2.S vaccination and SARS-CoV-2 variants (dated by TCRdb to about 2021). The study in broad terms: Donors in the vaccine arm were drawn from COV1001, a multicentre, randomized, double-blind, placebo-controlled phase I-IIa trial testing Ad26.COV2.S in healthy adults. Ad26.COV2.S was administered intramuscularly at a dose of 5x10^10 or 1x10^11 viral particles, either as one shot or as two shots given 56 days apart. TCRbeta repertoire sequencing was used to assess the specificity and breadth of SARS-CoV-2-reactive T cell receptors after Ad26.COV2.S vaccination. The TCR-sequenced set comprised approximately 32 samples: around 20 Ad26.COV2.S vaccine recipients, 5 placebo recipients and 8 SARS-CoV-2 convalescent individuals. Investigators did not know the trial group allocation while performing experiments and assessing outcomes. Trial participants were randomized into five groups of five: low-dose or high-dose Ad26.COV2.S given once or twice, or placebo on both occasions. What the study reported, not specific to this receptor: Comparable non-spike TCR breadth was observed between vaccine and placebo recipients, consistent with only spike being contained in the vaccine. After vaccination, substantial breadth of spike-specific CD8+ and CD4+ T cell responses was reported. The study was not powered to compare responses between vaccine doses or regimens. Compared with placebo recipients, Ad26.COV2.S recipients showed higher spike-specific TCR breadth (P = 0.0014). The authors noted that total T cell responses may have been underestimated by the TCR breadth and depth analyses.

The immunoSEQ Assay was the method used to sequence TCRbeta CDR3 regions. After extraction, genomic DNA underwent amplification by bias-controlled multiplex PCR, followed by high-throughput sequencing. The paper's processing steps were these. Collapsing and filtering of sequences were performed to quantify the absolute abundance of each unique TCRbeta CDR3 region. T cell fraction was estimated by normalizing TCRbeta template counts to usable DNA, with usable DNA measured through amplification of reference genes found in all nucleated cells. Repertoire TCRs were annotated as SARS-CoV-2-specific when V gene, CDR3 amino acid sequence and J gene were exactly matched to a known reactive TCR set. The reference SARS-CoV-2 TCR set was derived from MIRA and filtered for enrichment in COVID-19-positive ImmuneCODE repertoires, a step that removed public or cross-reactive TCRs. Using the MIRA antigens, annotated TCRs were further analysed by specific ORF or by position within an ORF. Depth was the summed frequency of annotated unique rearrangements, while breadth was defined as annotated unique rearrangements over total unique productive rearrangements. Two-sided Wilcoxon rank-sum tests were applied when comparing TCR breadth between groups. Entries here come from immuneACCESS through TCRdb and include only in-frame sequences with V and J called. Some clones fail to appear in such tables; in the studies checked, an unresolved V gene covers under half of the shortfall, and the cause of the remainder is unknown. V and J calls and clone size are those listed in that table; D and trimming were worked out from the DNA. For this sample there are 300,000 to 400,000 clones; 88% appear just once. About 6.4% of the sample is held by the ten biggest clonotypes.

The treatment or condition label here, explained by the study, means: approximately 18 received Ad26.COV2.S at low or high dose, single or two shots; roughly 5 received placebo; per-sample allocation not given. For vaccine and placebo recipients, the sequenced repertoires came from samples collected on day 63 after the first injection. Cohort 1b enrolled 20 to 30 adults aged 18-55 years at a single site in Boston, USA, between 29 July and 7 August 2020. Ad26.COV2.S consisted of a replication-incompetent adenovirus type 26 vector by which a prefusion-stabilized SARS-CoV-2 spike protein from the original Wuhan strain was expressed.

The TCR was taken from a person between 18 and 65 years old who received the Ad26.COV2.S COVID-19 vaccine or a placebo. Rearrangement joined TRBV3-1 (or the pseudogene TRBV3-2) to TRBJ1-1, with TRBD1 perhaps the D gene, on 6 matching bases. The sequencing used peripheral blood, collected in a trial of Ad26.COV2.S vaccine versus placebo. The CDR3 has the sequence CASSQVVRGNTEAFF. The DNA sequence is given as TGTGCCAGCAGCCAAGTCGTCAGGGGGAACACTGAAGCTTTCTTT.